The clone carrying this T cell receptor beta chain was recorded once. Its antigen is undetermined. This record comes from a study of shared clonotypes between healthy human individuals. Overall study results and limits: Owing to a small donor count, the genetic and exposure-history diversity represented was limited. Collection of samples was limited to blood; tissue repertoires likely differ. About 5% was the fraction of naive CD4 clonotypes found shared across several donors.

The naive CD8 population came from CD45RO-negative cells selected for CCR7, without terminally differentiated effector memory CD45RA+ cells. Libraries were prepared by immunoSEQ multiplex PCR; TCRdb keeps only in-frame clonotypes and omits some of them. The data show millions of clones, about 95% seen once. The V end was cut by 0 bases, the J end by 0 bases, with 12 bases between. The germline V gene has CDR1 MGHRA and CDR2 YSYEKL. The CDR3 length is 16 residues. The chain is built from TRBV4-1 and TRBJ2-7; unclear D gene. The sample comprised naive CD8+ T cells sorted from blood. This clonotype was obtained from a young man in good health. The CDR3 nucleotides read TGCGCCAGCAGCCAAGATGGGGTAGGAGCCTCCTACGAGCAGTACTTC. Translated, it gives CASSQDGVGASYEQYF.